This TCR beta chain stems from a study of neurological immune-mediated disorders. Overall study context: Relapsing-remitting patients made up about 90% of the roughly 35 multiple sclerosis patients, and secondary progressive patients made up 3.

In its sample, this clonotype was seen many times. The cDNA came from 5'RACE with 10-nucleotide random UMIs. MiXCR, applied by TCRdb to the 5' RACE reads, yields one record per CDR3 protein. Found here are more than 40,000 distinct CDR3 sequences, around 3.3% of them singletons; the top ten hold approximately 16%. The CDR3 is 15 amino acids. Germline trimming cut 7 bases from V and 3 bases from J; bases unmatched to any gene: 3. Germline loops: CDR1 WSHSY, CDR2 SAAADI. The clonotype was recovered from a woman between 50 and 59 years old with multiple sclerosis. The sequencing sample was made of PBMCs. The chain links TRBV10-2 to TRBJ2-3; 14 positions match TRBD2. The CDR3: CASMGLAGATDTQYF. CDR3 DNA: TGCGCCAGCATGGGACTAGCGGGAGCTACAGATACGCAGTATTTT.